One and the same sample provided the 15 T cell receptor beta chains below, sequenced in a study of T cell repertoires in cytomegalovirus infection (dated by TCRdb to the late 2010s). The antigens of these receptors remain unknown. Explained via the paper, the treatment or condition label denotes: in vitro stimulation with specific CMV peptide epitopes to enrich CMV-specific T cells. The sequencer was an Illumina HiSeq 1500. TCRdb reran the public reads through fastp at Q25 and MiXCR, keeping productive beta chains. Under each unique CDR3 protein, matching rows form one entry showing the most common genes and DNA. The table for this sample lists some 480,000 distinct CDR3 sequences; around 30% of them were counted only once. The top ten clones comprise roughly 15% of the sample. This material consisted of cultured PBMCs, taken from culture after CMV antigen stimulation. The receptors stem from a human donor in good health (CMV status not recorded). Some clones in this sample may be carry-over from other donors' samples.

This chain uses TRBV7-9 with TRBJ2-3, with D maybe TRBD2 (6 bases). V was cut by 7 bases and J by 0 bases, with 14 bases left in between. In germline, CDR1 is SEHNR, CDR2 FQNEAQ (reference sequence). This CDR3 contains 15 residues. The CDR3 sequence: CASIHGDWSTDTQYF. CDR3 DNA: TGTGCCAGCATCCATGGGGACTGGAGCACAGATACGCAGTATTTT.

The chain employs TRBV28 and TRBJ2-7, with 7 bases lining up with TRBD1. The germline V gene has CDR1 MDHEN and CDR2 SYDVKM. This CDR3 is built from 16 residues. The V gene end was trimmed by 6 bases and the J gene end by 0 bases; junction bases not matched to a gene: 11. The CDR3 nucleotides are TGTGCCAGCAGCCTAGGCGTGGCAGGGGGCTCCTACGAGCAGTACTTC. Translation: CASSLGVAGGSYEQYF. The whole variable domain, filled in from reference TRBV28 and TRBJ2-7, reads DVKVTQSSRYLVKRTGEKVFLECVQDMDHENMFWYRQDPGLGLRLIYFSYDVKMKEKGDIPEGYSVSREKKERFSLILESASTNQTSMYLCASSLGVAGGSYEQYFGPGTRLTVT.

V gene TRBV12-3 or TRBV12-4 combines with J gene TRBJ2-7; D unresolved. The CDR3 extends over 14 amino acids. Trimming stripped 0 bases from V and 5 bases from J, with 11 bases between. The CDR3 loop is CASSLAFASDEQYF. The CDR3 coding sequence is TGTGCCAGCAGTTTAGCGTTCGCATCCGACGAGCAGTACTTC.

The rearrangement links TRBV2 to TRBJ1-2, with 7 positions matching TRBD1. V lost 3 bases to trimming and J lost 5 bases; unmatched junction nucleotides: 9. Germline CDR1 SNHLY, CDR2 FYNNEI. This CDR3 region has 15 residues. The CDR3 sequence is CASSDLGTEAYGYTF. CDR3 coding DNA: TGTGCCAGCAGTGATTTGGGGACAGAGGCTTATGGCTACACCTTC. Full variable domain (missing parts from reference TRBV2 and TRBJ1-2): EPEVTQTPSHQVTQMGQEVILRCVPISNHLYFYWYRQILGQKVEFLVSFYNNEISEKSEIFDDQFSVERPDGSNFTLKIRSTKLEDSAMYFCASSDLGTEAYGYTFGSGTRLTVV.

The V and J genes are TRBV7-2 and TRBJ2-7, with D hard to call. CDR3 length: 14 residues. The germline gives CDR1 SGHTA, CDR2 FQGNSA. Trimming shortened V by 0 bases and J by 6 bases, and 12 bases separated the two germline ends. CDR3 nucleotide sequence: TGTGCCAGCAGCTTAGCGCGAGACTCTGGCGAGCAGTACTTC. Its protein product is CASSLARDSGEQYF.

The chain uses TRBV23-1 and TRBJ2-3; the D gene is possibly TRBD2 (6 bases). TRBV23-1 falls under the ORF class, with uncertain function. This CDR3 is 16 amino acids long. V was trimmed by 3 bases and J by 0 bases, leaving 13 bases between them. Written as DNA, the CDR3 is TGCGCCAGCAGTCATCTAGCGCCCGTGAGCACAGATACGCAGTATTTT. It codes for CASSHLAPVSTDTQYF.

This clonotype has more than one count but fewer than ten. The chain joins TRBV19 to TRBJ2-3; 10 bases align to TRBD2. V shed 3 bases and J 4 bases; nucleotides not matched to a gene: 4. Germline assignment: CDR1 LNHDA and CDR2 SQIVND (reference sequence). The CDR3 has 15 amino acids. CDR3 in amino acids: CASSILAGVPDTQYF. The CDR3 region has the DNA TGTGCCAGTAGTATCCTAGCGGGAGTGCCAGATACGCAGTATTTT.

The chain links TRBV6-1 to TRBJ1-1; possibly TRBD1 for D (5 bases). Germline CDR1 reads MNHNS; CDR2 reads SASEGT. The CDR3 is 12 residues long. V lost 5 bases and J lost 3, with 7 bases in between. CDR3 bases: TGTGCCAGCAGTCAGGGTCACACTGAAGCTTTCTTT. It encodes CASSQGHTEAFF.

This chain uses TRBV20-1 with TRBJ1-1; TRBD1 might be the D (5 bases). This CDR3 contains 15 residues. Germline assignment: CDR1 DFQATT and CDR2 SNEGSKA (reference sequence). Between the trimmed V and J ends, which lost 6 bases and 4 bases, there was a span of 21 bases. The CDR3 DNA follows: TGCAGTGCCAATCCTCGGGGGAGGCGGTCCACTGAAGCTTTCTTT. It yields the protein CSANPRGRRSTEAFF.

The chain combines TRBV6-2 or TRBV6-3 with TRBJ2-1; tentative D call: TRBD2 (5 bases). V was pared by 6 bases and J by 0 bases, with 18 bases between. This CDR3 has 17 residues. Germline assignment: CDR1 MNHEY and CDR2 SVGEGT. In DNA, the CDR3 is TGTGCCAGCAGCCTCCCCCTTGGCGACTACTCCTACAATGAGCAGTTCTTC. The encoded protein is CASSLPLGDYSYNEQFF.

The rearrangement links TRBV7-2 to TRBJ1-4; D remains unclear. The CDR3 consists of 14 residues. Germline CDR1 SGHTA, CDR2 FQGNSA. Trimming removed 4 bases at V and 8 bases at J, with 14 bases between. The CDR3 region is CASSYDTTTEKLFF. For the CDR3, the DNA is TGTGCCAGCAGCTATGACACCACAACGGAAAAACTGTTTTTT.

This clonotype was counted at least ten times. The chain employs TRBV7-2 and TRBJ1-4; TRBD1 is a possible D gene (6 bases). Germline V gives CDR1 SGHTA, CDR2 FQGNSA. Deletions cut 5 bases from V and 13 bases from J, with 14 bases between. The CDR3 spans 12 residues. The CDR3 loop is CASSTSSGVLFF. CDR3 nucleotide sequence: TGTGCCAGCAGCACAAGCTCAGGGGTACTGTTTTTT.

The gene calls are TRBV4-3 and TRBJ2-1, with 12 bases fitting TRBD1. This CDR3 has 16 amino acids. The germline V gene encodes CDR1 LGHNA and CDR2 YSLEER. With 3 bases clipped from V and 7 bases from J, the junction kept 7 bases outside the gene matches. CDR3 bases: TGCGCCAGCAGCCAGCAACCGGGACAGGGGGCGAATGAGCAGTTCTTC. Translating it yields CASSQQPGQGANEQFF.

This CDR3 is CASSLKGANQPQHF. CDR3 DNA: TGTGCCAGCAGTTTGAAAGGAGCGAATCAGCCCCAGCATTTT. The V and J genes are TRBV12-3 or TRBV12-4 and TRBJ1-5; D is uncertain. The V and J ends lost 3 bases and 4 bases respectively, with 10 bases between them. The CDR3 totals 14 residues.

This clonotype was seen a single time. The chain couples TRBV6-6 to TRBJ1-2; D call uncertain. Deletions cut 7 bases from V and 3 bases from J, with 15 bases between. This CDR3 comprises 14 residues. CDR1 and CDR2 (germline): MNHNY, SVGAGI (reference sequence). The CDR3 loop is CASTANGQYYGYTF. The CDR3 DNA reads TGTGCCAGCACCGCGAACGGGCAGTACTATGGCTACACCTTC.